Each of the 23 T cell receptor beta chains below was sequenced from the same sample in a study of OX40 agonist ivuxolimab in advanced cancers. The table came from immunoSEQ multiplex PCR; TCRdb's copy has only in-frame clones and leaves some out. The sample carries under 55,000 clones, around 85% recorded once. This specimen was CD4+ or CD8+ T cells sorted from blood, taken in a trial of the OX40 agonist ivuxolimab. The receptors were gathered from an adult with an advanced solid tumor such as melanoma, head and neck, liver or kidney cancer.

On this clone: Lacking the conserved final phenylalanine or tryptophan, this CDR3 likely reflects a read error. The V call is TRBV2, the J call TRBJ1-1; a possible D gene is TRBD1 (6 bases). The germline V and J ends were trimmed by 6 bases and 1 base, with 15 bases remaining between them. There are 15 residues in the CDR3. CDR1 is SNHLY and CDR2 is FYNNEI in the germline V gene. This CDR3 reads CASRVRGQTNTEAFS. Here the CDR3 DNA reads TGTGCCAGCAGGGTTAGAGGACAGACGAACACTGAAGCTTTCTCT.

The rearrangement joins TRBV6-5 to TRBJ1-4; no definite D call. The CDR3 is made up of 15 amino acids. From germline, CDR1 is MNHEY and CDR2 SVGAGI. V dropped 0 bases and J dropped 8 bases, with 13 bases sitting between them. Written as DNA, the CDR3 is TGTGCCAGCAGTTACTCGACTCCCAGTCGCGAAAAACTGTTTTTT. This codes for CASSYSTPSREKLFF.

The CDR3 loop is CASSFRQGMNTEAFF. The CDR3 DNA follows: TGTGCCAGCAGCTTCCGACAAGGGATGAACACTGAAGCTTTCTTT. The V call is TRBV7-8, the J call TRBJ1-1; D is unclear. The germline V gene has CDR1 SGHVS and CDR2 FQNEAQ. Trimming took 3 bases from V and 0 from J, leaving 11 bases between them. The CDR3 is 15 amino acids.

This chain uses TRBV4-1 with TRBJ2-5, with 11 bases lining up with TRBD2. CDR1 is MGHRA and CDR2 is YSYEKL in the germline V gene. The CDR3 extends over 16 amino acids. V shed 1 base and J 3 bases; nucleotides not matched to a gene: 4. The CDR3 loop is CASSQAQLAGEETQYF. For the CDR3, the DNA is TGCGCCAGCAGCCAAGCTCAACTAGCGGGGGAAGAGACCCAGTACTTC.

CDR3 sequence: CASSINSGGYGYTF. CDR3 sequence (DNA): TGTGCCAGTAGTATAAATTCAGGGGGATATGGCTACACCTTC. J is TRBJ1-2 and V is TRBV19; 7 bases are shared with TRBD1. Germline V gives CDR1 LNHDA, CDR2 SQIVND (reference sequence). Trimming at V came to 2 bases and at J to 5 bases, leaving 5 bases not matched to a gene. CDR3 size: 14 residues.

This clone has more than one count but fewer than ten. CDR3 amino acids: CASRTGTGHEKLFF. The CDR3 nucleotides read TGTGCCAGTCGTACCGGGACAGGTCACGAAAAACTGTTTTTT. The chain recombines TRBV28 with TRBJ1-4, with TRBD1 matching 8 bases. Germline V CDR1 and CDR2: MDHEN, SYDVKM. Germline trimming cut 9 bases from V and 8 bases from J; bases unmatched to any gene: 11. The CDR3 is made up of 14 amino acids.

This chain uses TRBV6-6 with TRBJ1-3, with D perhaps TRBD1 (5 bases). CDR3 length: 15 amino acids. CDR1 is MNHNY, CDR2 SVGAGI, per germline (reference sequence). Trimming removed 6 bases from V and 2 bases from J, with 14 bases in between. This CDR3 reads CASSQGLAPGNTIYF. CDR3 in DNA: TGTGCCAGCAGCCAGGGACTCGCCCCTGGAAACACCATATATTTT.

The CDR3, as DNA: TGCGCCAGCAGTCGGCAATGGGGGGGCCTGGATGAAGCTTTCTTT. Encoded protein: CASSRQWGGLDEAFF. The chain uses TRBV5-1 and TRBJ1-1; D is perhaps TRBD1 (6 bases). Germline V gene data show CDR1 as SGHRS and CDR2 as YFSETQ. V was shortened by 5 bases and J by 7 bases, with 21 bases between the two germline ends. The CDR3 spans 15 residues.

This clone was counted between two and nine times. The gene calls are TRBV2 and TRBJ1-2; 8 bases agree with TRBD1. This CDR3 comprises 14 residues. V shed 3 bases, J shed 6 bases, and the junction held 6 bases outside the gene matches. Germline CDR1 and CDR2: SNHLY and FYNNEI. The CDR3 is CASSEAGGRDGYTF. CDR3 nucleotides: TGTGCCAGCAGTGAGGCAGGGGGCAGAGATGGCTACACCTTC.

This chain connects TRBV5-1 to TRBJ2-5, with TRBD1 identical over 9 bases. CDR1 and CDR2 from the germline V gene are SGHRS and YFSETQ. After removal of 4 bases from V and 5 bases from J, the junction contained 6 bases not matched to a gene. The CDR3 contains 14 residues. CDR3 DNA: TGCGCCAGCAGCAGGGAGACAGGGGGGGAGACCCAGTACTTC. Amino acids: CASSRETGGETQYF.

This chain's CDR3 is CASSSEGPPIYGYTF. CDR3 coding DNA: TGTGCCAGCAGTTCGGAGGGACCTCCGATCTATGGCTACACCTTC. The chain couples TRBV27 to TRBJ1-2, with D maybe TRBD1 (5 bases). Between the trimmed V and J ends, which lost 4 bases and 4 bases, there was a span of 16 bases. The length of the CDR3 is 15 residues. Germline loops: CDR1 MNHEY, CDR2 SMNVEV (reference sequence).

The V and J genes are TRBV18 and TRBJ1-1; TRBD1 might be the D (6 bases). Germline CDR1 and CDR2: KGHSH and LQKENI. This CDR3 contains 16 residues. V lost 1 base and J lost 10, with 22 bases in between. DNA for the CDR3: TGTGCCAGCTCACCACAAGAGGAAGGAAAACAGGGAGGAGCTTTCTTT. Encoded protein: CASSPQEEGKQGGAFF.

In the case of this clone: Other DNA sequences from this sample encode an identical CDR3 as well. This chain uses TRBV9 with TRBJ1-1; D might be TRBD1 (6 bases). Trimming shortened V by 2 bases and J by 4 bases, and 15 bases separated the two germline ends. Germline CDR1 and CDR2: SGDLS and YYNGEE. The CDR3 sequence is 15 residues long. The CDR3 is CASSVGGQGRTEAFF. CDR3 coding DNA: TGTGCCAGCAGCGTCGGGGGTCAGGGGCGCACTGAAGCTTTCTTT.

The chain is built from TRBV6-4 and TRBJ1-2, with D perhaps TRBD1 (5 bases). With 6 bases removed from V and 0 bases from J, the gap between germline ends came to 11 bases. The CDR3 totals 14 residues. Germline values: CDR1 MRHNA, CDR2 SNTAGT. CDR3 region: CASSRARANYGYTF. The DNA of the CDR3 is TGTGCCAGCAGCAGGGCCCGAGCTAACTATGGCTACACCTTC.

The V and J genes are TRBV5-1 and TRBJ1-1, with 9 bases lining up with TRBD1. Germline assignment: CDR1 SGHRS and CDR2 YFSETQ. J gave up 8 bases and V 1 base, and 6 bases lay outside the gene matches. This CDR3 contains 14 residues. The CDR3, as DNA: TGCGCCAGCAGCTTGACTCCGGGACAGGGCGAAGCTTTCTTT. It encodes CASSLTPGQGEAFF.

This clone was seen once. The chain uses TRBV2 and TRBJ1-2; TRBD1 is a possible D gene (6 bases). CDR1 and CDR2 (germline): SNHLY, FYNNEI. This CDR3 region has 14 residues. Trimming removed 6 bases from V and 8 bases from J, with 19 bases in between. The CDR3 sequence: CASREQGGEGGYTF. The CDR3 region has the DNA TGTGCCAGCAGAGAACAGGGAGGGGAAGGCGGCTACACCTTC.

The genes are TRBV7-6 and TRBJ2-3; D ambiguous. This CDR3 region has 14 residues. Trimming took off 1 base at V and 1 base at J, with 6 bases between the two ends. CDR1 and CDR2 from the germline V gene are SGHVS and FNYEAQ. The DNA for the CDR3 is TGTGCCAGCAGCTTAGAGCCTGGCACAGATACGCAGTATTTT. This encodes CASSLEPGTDTQYF.

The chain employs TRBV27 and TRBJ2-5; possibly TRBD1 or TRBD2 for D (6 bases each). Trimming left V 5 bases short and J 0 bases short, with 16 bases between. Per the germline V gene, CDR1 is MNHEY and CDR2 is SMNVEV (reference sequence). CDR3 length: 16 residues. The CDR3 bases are TGTGCCAGCAGTCCTGGGAGTCGGGGGCACCAAGAGACCCAGTACTTC. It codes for CASSPGSRGHQETQYF.

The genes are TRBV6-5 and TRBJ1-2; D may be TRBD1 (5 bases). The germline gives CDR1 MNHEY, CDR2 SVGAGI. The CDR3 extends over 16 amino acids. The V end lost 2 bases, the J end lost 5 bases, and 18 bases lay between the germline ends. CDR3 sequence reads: CASSYLGTQLGYGYTF. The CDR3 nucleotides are TGTGCCAGCAGTTACCTCGGGACCCAACTTGGGTATGGCTACACCTTC.

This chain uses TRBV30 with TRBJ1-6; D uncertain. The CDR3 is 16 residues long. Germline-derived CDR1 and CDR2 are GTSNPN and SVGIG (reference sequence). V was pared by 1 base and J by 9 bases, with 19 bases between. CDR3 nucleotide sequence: TGTGCCTGGAGTGGCCCGGACCGACCTAGCTCTTCACCCCTCCACTTT. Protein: CAWSGPDRPSSSPLHF. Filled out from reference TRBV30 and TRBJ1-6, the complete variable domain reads SQTIHQWPATLVQPVGSPLSLECTVEGTSNPNLYWYRQAAGRGLQLLFYSVGIGQISSEVPQNLSASRPQDRQFILSSKKLLLSDSGFYLCAWSGPDRPSSSPLHFGNGTRLTVT.

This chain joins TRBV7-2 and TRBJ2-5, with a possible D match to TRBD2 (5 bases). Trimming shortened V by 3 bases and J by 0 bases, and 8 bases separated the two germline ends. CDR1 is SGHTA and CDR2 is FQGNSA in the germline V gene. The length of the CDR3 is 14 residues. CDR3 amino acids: CASSLNGDQETQYF. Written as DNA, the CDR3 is TGTGCCAGCAGCTTGAACGGGGACCAAGAGACCCAGTACTTC.

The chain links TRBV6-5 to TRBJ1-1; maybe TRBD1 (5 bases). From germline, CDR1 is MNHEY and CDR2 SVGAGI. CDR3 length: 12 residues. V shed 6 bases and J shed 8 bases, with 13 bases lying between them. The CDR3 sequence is CASSRGGFEAFF. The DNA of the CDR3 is TGTGCCAGCAGCCGCGGGGGTTTCGAAGCTTTCTTT.

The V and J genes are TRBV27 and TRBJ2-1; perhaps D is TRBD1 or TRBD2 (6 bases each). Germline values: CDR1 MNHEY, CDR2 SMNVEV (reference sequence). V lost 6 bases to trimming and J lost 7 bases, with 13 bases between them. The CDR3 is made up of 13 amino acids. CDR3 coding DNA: TGTGCCAGCAGCACAACAGGGAGGAATGAGCAGTTCTTC. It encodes CASSTTGRNEQFF.